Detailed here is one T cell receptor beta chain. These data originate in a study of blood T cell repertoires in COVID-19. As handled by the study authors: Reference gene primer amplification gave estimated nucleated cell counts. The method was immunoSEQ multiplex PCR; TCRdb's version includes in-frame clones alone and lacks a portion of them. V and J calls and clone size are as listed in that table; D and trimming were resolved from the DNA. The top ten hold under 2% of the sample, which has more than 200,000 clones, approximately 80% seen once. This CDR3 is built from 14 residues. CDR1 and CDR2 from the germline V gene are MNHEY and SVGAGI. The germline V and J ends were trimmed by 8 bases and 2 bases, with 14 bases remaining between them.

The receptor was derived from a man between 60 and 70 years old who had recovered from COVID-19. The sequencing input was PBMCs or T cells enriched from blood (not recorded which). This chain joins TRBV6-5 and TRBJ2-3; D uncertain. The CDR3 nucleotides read TGTGCCAGCCGTATGGGCACTTACACAGATACGCAGTATTTT. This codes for CASRMGTYTDTQYF.